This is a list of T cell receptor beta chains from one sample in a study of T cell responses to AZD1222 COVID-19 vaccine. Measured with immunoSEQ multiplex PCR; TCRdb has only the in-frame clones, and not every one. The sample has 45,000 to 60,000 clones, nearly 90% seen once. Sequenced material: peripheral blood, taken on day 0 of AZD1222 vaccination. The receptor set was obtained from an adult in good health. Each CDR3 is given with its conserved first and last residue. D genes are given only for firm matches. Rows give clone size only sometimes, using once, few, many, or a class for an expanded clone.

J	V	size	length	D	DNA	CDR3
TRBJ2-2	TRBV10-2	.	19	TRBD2	TGCGCCAGCAGTGATGGTAGCGGGGGGATCACACCGAGTCCCGGGGAGCTGTTTTTT	CASSDGSGGITPSPGELFF
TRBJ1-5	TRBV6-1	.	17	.	TGTGCCAGCAGTGAAGTTCGTCGGCAGGTCGGTGTTCAGCCCCAGCATTTT	CASSEVRRQVGVQPQHF
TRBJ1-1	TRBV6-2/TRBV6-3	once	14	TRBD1	TGTGCCAGCAGTTCACAGGGGGCGGTCGCTGAAGCTTTCTTT	CASSSQGAVAEAFF
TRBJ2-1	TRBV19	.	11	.	TGTGCCAGTAAGAAAGGGGATGAGCAGTTCTTC	CASKKGDEQFF
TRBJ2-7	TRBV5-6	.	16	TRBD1	TGTGCCAGCAGCTTGGGATGGACAGGGGGCTCCTACGAGCAGTACTTC	CASSLGWTGGSYEQYF
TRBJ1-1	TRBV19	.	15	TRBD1	TGTGCCAGTAGTATAGCGACAGGGCTGAACACTGAAGCTTTCTTT	CASSIATGLNTEAFF
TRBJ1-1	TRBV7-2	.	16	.	TGTGCCAGCAGCCTCCGGGGCGCTATGGTGAACACTGAAGCTTTCTTT	CASSLRGAMVNTEAFF
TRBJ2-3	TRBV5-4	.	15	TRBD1	TGTGCCAGCAGCGGCAGACAGGGATCCACAGATACGCAGTATTTT	CASSGRQGSTDTQYF
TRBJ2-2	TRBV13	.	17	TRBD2	TGTGCCAGCAGCTTCCGGGCTAGCGGGGGGAACACCGGGGAGCTGTTTTTT	CASSFRASGGNTGELFF
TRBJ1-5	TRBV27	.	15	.	TGTGCCAGCAGTTACTCAATCCCGGACCCAAGGCCCCAGCATTTT	CASSYSIPDPRPQHF
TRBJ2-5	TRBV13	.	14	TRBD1	TGTGCCAGCAGCTTAGAGGGGGCCCAAGAGACCCAGTACTTC	CASSLEGAQETQYF
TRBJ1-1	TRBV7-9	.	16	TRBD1	TGTGCCAGCAGCCCCTTGGCAGGGGGGACAAGCACTGAAGCTTTCTTT	CASSPLAGGTSTEAFF
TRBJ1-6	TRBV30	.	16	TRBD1	TGTGCCTGGAGCCCACTCGCAGGGGGTGGTAATTCACCCCTCCACTTT	CAWSPLAGGGNSPLHF
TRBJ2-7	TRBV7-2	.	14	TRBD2	TGTGCCAGCATGATACAAGCGGGGGATTACGAGCAGTACTTC	CASMIQAGDYEQYF
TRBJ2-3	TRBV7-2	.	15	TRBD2	TGTGCCAGCAGCCCCTCCGGGACTAGCGGGGGCCCCCCGTATTTT	CASSPSGTSGGPPYF
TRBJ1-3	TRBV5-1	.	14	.	TGCGCCAGCAGCTTGGGAAGTACTGGAAACACCATATATTTT	CASSLGSTGNTIYF
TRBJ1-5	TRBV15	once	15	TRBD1	TGTGCCACCAGCACCCGGACAGGGGGCGACCAGCCCCAGCATTTT	CATSTRTGGDQPQHF
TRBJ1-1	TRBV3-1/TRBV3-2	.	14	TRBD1	TGTGCCAGCAGCCTATTAACAGGGGACACTGAAGCTTTCTTT	CASSLLTGDTEAFF
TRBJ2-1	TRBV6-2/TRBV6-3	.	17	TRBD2	TGTGCCAGCAGTTACTCGGGACTAGCGGGGGTCCTCAATGAGCAGTTCTTC	CASSYSGLAGVLNEQFF
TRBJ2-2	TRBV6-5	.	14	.	TGTGCCAGCAGTTACGCCCTCCGGGCCGGGGAGCTGTTTTTT	CASSYALRAGELFF
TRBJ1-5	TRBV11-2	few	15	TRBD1	TGTGCCAGCAGCCCCGGGACAGTCACCAATCAGCCCCAGCATTTT	CASSPGTVTNQPQHF
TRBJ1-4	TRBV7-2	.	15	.	TGTGCCAGCAGCCCGGGATCTAGCTCTAATGAAAAACTGTTTTTT	CASSPGSSSNEKLFF
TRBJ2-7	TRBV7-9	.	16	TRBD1	TGTGCCAGCAGCTTAGGTCCCGACAGGGGTCACGACGAGCAGTACTTC	CASSLGPDRGHDEQYF
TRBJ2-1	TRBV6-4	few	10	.	TGTGCCAGCAGTGACTCTGAGCAGTTCTTC	CASSDSEQFF
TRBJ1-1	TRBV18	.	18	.	TGTGCCAGCTCACCAATAGAAGTACAGGGTGGAATGAACACTGAAGCTTTCTTT	CASSPIEVQGGMNTEAFF
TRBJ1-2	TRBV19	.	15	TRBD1	TGTGCCAGTAGTGCCGGGACAGGTGCTGACTATGGCTACACCTTC	CASSAGTGADYGYTF
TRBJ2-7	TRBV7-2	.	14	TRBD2	TGTGCCAGCAGCTTAGGAAGCGGGGGCTACGAGCAGTACTTC	CASSLGSGGYEQYF
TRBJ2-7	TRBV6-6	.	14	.	TGTGCCAGCAGCTACCAACGGGGCTCCTACGAGCAGTACTTC	CASSYQRGSYEQYF
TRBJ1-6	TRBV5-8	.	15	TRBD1	TGTGCCAGCAGCCCCAGGACAGGGAGGAGCTCACCCCTCCACTTT	CASSPRTGRSSPLHF
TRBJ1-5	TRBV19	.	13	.	TGTGCCAGCCGACCTCTTAGCAATCAGCCCCAGCATTTT	CASRPLSNQPQHF
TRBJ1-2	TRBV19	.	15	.	TGTGCCAGTAGTACAACGCACGGGGTGAACTATGGCTACACCTTC	CASSTTHGVNYGYTF
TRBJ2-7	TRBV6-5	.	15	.	TGTGCCAGCAGCTACTGGGCAGGGCAGGGAGAAGAGCAGTACTTC	CASSYWAGQGEEQYF
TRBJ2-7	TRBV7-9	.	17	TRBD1	TGTGCCAGCAACCCCCTTAAGGGGACAGGGGTATTGTACGAGCAGTACTTC	CASNPLKGTGVLYEQYF
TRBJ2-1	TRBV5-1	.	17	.	TGCGCCAGCAGGAATCCGAGTAGGAGGACCCTCTACAATGAGCAGTTCTTC	CASRNPSRRTLYNEQFF
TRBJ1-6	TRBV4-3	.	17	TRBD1	TGCGCCAGCAGCCAAGATCTAGCGGACAGGGGGCGATCACCCCTCCACTTT	CASSQDLADRGRSPLHF
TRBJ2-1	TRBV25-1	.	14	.	TGTGCCAGCAGTGGGCAGGGTTCCTACAATGAGCAGTTCTTC	CASSGQGSYNEQFF
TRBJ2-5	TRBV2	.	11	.	TGTGCCAGCAGAATGGAAGAGACCCAGTACTTC	CASRMEETQYF
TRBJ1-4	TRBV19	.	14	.	TGTGCCAGTAGTATCGGAGTTGCTCCTGAAAAACTGTTTTTT	CASSIGVAPEKLFF
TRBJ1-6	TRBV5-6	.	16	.	TGTGCCAGCAGCTTGGCGGGAGGGGCGCGGAATTCACCCCTCCACTTT	CASSLAGGARNSPLHF
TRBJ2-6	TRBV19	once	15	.	TGTGCCAGCAAAGATGGGGGCACTGGGGCCAACGTCCTGACTTTC	CASKDGGTGANVLTF
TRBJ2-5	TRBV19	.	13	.	TGTGCCAGTAGTATCTTTGCCCAAGAGACCCAGTACTTC	CASSIFAQETQYF
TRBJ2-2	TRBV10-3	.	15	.	TGTGCCATCAGTGAATGGGGGGCGAACACCGGGGAGCTGTTTTTT	CAISEWGANTGELFF
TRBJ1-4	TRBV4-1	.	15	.	TGCGCCAGCAGCCAAGTAGGGGGTAGAGGCGAAAAACTGTTTTTT	CASSQVGGRGEKLFF
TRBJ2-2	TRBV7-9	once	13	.	TGTGCCAGCACCCGGACGGACACCGGGGAGCTGTTTTTT	CASTRTDTGELFF
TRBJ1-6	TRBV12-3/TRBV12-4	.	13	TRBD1	TGTGCCAGCAGATCAGGGGGTAATTCACCCCTCCACTTT	CASRSGGNSPLHF
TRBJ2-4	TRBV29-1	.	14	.	TGCAGCGCCGCGTCGCGTTTCGCCAAAAACATTCAGTACTTC	CSAASRFAKNIQYF
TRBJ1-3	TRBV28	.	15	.	TGTGCCAGCAGCTCAGGGGTCCTCTCTGGAAACACCATATATTTT	CASSSGVLSGNTIYF
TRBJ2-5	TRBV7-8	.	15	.	TGTGCCAGCAGCCGAGGGGGCGGGGGCCAAGAGACCCAGTACTTC	CASSRGGGGQETQYF